Listed here are 3 T cell receptor beta chains from one sample, sequenced in a study of cytomegalovirus exposure and HLA in healthy donors. Both 60 Vbeta primers and 13 Jbeta primers went into the PCR. Sequencing used immunoSEQ multiplex PCR; TCRdb keeps in-frame clones, though not all of them. Among approximately 150,000 clones, around 72% were seen once, and the ten largest hold approximately 2%. The sample comprised PBMCs. Receptors originate from a man in his forties or fifties in good health and CMV-seronegative.

This rearrangement joins TRBV10-1 to TRBJ2-1, with D hard to call. CDR3 length equals 14 residues. V was pared by 3 bases and J by 4 bases, with 10 bases between. CDR1 and CDR2 (germline): WNHNN, SYGVQD (reference sequence). The CDR3 DNA reads as TGCGCCAGCAGTGATTCGGCAGGTTACAATGAGCAGTTCTTC. Translation gives CASSDSAGYNEQFF.

The genes are TRBV5-1 and TRBJ2-3; D possibly corresponds to TRBD1 (5 bases). This CDR3 comprises 15 residues. V lost 0 bases and J 2 bases, leaving 10 bases between the germline ends. CDR1 and CDR2 (germline): SGHRS, YFSETQ. The CDR3 region is CASSLAQGDTDTQYF. CDR3 in DNA: TGCGCCAGCAGCTTGGCCCAGGGCGACACAGATACGCAGTATTTT.

This chain links TRBV5-6 with TRBJ2-7, with TRBD2 matching 13 bases. The CDR3 extends over 16 amino acids. Germline-derived CDR1 and CDR2 are SGHDT and YYEEEE. V was pared by 1 base and J by 3 bases, with 4 bases of the junction left unmatched. In DNA form, the CDR3 reads TGTGCCAGCAGCTTGATAGGGACTAGCGGGGACTACGAGCAGTACTTC. It codes for CASSLIGTSGDYEQYF.